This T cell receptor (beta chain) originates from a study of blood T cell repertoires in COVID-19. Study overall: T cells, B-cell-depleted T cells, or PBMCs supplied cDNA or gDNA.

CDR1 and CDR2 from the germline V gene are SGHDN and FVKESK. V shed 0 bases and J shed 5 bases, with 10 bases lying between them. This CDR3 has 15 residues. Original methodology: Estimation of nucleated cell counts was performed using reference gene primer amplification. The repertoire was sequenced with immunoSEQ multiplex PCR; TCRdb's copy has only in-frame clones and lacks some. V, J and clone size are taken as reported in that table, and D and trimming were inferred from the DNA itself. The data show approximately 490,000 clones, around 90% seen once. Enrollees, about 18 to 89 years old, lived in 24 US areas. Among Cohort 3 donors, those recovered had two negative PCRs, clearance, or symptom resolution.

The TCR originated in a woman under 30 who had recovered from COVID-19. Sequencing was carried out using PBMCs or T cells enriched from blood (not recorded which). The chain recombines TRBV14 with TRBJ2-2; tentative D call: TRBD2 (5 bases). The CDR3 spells CASSQDGGPTGELFF. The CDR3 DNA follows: TGTGCCAGCAGCCAAGATGGAGGCCCTACCGGGGAGCTGTTTTTT. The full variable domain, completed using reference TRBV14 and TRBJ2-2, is EAGVTQFPSHSVIEKGQTVTLRCDPISGHDNLYWYRRVMGKEIKFLLHFVKESKQDESGMPNNRFLAERTGGTYSTLKVQPAELEDSGVYFCASSQDGGPTGELFFGEGSRLTVL.